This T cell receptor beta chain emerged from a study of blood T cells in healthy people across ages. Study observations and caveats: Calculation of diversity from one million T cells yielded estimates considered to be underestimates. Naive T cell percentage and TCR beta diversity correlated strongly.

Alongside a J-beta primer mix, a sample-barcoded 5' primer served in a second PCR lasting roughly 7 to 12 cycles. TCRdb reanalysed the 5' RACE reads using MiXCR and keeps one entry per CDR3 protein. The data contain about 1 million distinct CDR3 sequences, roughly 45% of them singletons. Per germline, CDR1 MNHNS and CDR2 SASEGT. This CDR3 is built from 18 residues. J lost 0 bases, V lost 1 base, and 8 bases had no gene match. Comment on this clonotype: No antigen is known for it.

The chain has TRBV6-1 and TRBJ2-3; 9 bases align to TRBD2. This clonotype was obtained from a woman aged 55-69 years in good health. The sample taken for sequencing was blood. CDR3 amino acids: CASSEVTFSGGSTDTQYF. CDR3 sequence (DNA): TGTGCCAGCAGTGAAGTGACCTTTAGCGGGGGAAGCACAGATACGCAGTATTTT.